This TCR beta chain comes out of a study of cytotoxic CD8 clonotypes in ibrutinib-treated CLL. Study summary: Timing of response sample collection was a median approximately twelve months after treatment start, with a range of 6 to 36.

Trimming removed 5 bases from V and 6 bases from J; junction bases left unmatched: 8. This CDR3 region has 15 residues. From germline, CDR1 is SNHLY and CDR2 FYNNEI. Details on this clone: Its antigen remains unidentified.

Produced via immunoSEQ multiplex PCR; TCRdb's table is partial and in-frame only. In the table there are 150,000 to 200,000 clones, roughly 84% of which are singletons. General study results and limits: Treatment left the uncommon public clonotypes either contracted or stable in frequency. Baseline clonality exceeded age-matched healthy donors and tracked circulating CD8+ T-cell counts. Having risen at ibrutinib response, clonality had fallen back toward baseline by progression.

The TCR sequence derives from a human donor with chronic lymphocytic leukemia. The chain employs TRBV2 and TRBJ2-7; 12 nucleotides agree with TRBD1. This material consisted of PBMCs, taken at disease progression, from a patient treated with ibrutinib. The CDR3 region is CASSNRDRGPGEQYF. The CDR3, as DNA: TGTGCCAGCAGTAACCGGGACAGGGGGCCGGGCGAGCAGTACTTC.